These 29 T cell receptor beta chains share one sample of origin, sequenced in a study of T-cell memory formation after mild COVID-19. Via MiXCR, TCRdb re-called the 5' RACE reads, giving one row per CDR3 protein. The profile shows 130,000 to 150,000 distinct CDR3 sequences, about 19% of them singletons. Sequencing was carried out using PBMCs or a T cell subset sorted from them (not recorded which). These receptors were collected from an adult woman who had mild COVID-19 (a few samples of this study predate the infection). Cell type and time point are not known.

V gene TRBV15 combines with J gene TRBJ1-4; D ambiguous. The length of the CDR3 is 16 residues. Germline values: CDR1 LNHNV, CDR2 YYDKDF (reference sequence). The ends were cut back, 0 bases at V and 8 bases at J, with 16 bases in the middle. DNA of the CDR3: TGTGCCACCAGCAGAGAGGGCACATCGATAGGCGAAAAACTGTTTTTT. It yields the protein CATSREGTSIGEKLFF.

This sequence joins TRBV3-1 and TRBJ1-2; 10 bases line up with TRBD1. Trimming at V came to 1 base and at J to 11 bases, leaving 4 bases not matched to a gene. Germline CDR1 LGHDT, CDR2 YNNKEL (reference sequence). The CDR3 has 13 residues. The CDR3 sequence is CASSQVRTGGYTF. The CDR3 nucleotides are TGTGCCAGCAGCCAAGTGAGGACAGGGGGATACACCTTC.

The rearrangement uses TRBV5-6 and TRBJ2-5, with D uncertain. Trimming left V 0 bases short and J 5 bases short, with 8 bases between. The CDR3 has 13 amino acids. Looked up from germline, CDR1 is SGHDT and CDR2 is YYEEEE. CDR3 DNA: TGTGCCAGCAGCTTGGGCGTTTTGGAGACCCAGTACTTC. Translating it yields CASSLGVLETQYF.

The rearrangement uses TRBV12-3 or TRBV12-4 and TRBJ2-3, with 8 bases that match TRBD2. The CDR3 extends over 15 amino acids. V lost 6 bases and J lost 0; bases outside the gene matches: 5. The CDR3 here is CASRPGLGSTDTQYF. The CDR3 DNA reads TGTGCCAGCAGACCGGGACTAGGTAGCACAGATACGCAGTATTTT.

This clonotype was detected a few times. The V call is TRBV7-8, the J call TRBJ2-3; no firm D call. The CDR3 extends over 14 amino acids. With 3 bases removed from V and 5 bases from J, the gap between germline ends came to 12 bases. Germline CDR1 reads SGHVS; CDR2 reads FQNEAQ. The CDR3 loop is CASSFSTAVDTQYF. The CDR3 nucleotides are TGTGCCAGCAGCTTTAGCACGGCGGTAGATACGCAGTATTTT.

This sequence joins TRBV18 and TRBJ2-1, with 14 bases identical to TRBD2. V shed 3 bases, J shed 10 bases, and the junction held 14 bases outside the gene matches. Germline CDR1 and CDR2: KGHSH and LQKENI. This CDR3 region has 18 residues. The CDR3 region is CASSPAGLAGGSFWEQFF. The CDR3, as DNA: TGTGCCAGCTCACCCGCCGGACTAGCGGGGGGATCTTTCTGGGAGCAGTTCTTC.

V is TRBV10-3 and J is TRBJ2-2; TRBD1 agrees at 7 bases. The junction had 3 bases not matched to a gene; V was cut back by 10 bases and J by 1 base. CDR1 ENHRY and CDR2 SYGVKD come from the germline V gene. There are 13 residues in the CDR3. For the CDR3, the DNA is TGTGCCACTGGACAGGAGAACACCGGGGAGCTGTTTTTT. Translating gives CATGQENTGELFF.

CDR3 sequence (DNA): TGTGCCACCAGCAGAGATCTTGGTGACAGTGAGCAGTTCTTC. It codes for CATSRDLGDSEQFF. This rearrangement joins TRBV15 to TRBJ2-1, with a weak D call TRBD1 (5 bases). This CDR3 is built from 14 residues. Per germline, CDR1 LNHNV and CDR2 YYDKDF (reference sequence). The V gene lost 0 bases and the J gene lost 9 bases, with 12 bases spanning the gap.

The rearrangement links TRBV10-3 to TRBJ1-3; tentative D call: TRBD1 (5 bases). Germline V gene lookup returns CDR1 ENHRY and CDR2 SYGVKD. This CDR3 contains 13 residues. Trimming took off 9 bases at V and 0 bases at J, with 9 bases between the two ends. Here the CDR3 DNA reads TGTGCCATTTCAGGGATCTCTGGAAACACCATATATTTT. Translation: CAISGISGNTIYF.

This clonotype was found a few times. The chain couples TRBV12-3 or TRBV12-4 to TRBJ1-1; no clear D. The CDR3 spans 14 residues. The V and J ends lost 6 bases and 1 base respectively, with 12 bases between them. The CDR3, as DNA: TGTGCCAGCAGGCCTATCGAACGGAACACTGAAGCTTTCTTT. As protein: CASRPIERNTEAFF.

This sequence joins TRBV12-3 or TRBV12-4 and TRBJ2-7, with D possibly being TRBD1 (7 bases). The CDR3 is made up of 17 amino acids. V lost 4 bases to trimming and J lost 0 bases, with 19 bases between them. The CDR3 DNA sequence: TGTGCCAGCAGTTCCGGGGGTGGCAGGGGGAACTCCTACGAGCAGTACTTC. It translates to CASSSGGGRGNSYEQYF.

This clonotype was observed a handful of times. The chain carries TRBV7-3 and TRBJ2-1; 8 positions match TRBD1. V was clipped by 5 bases and J by 8 bases; unmatched bases: 5. The CDR3 has 13 amino acids. Germline V gene data show CDR1 as SGHTA and CDR2 as FQGTGA. The CDR3 loop is CASSPSGGYEQFF. CDR3 coding DNA: TGTGCCAGCAGCCCCTCAGGGGGCTATGAGCAGTTCTTC.

This clonotype was counted between two and nine times. The CDR3 here is CASSPRVAGANNEQFF. CDR3 DNA: TGTGCCAGCAGCCCCAGAGTAGCGGGGGCTAACAATGAGCAGTTCTTC. V gene TRBV9 combines with J gene TRBJ2-1; TRBD2 aligns across 9 bases. Germline lookup yields CDR1 SGDLS and CDR2 YYNGEE. This CDR3 is 16 amino acids long. J lost 5 bases, V lost 4 bases, and 10 bases had no gene match.

This clonotype has just a few counts. This chain joins TRBV7-6 and TRBJ2-2; D not certain. The CDR3 extends over 13 amino acids. The germline V and J ends were trimmed by 5 bases and 6 bases, with 10 bases remaining between them. Germline V gene data show CDR1 as SGHVS and CDR2 as FNYEAQ. Here the CDR3 reads CASSPPLAGELFF. As DNA, the CDR3 is TGTGCCAGCAGCCCCCCCTTGGCCGGGGAGCTGTTTTTT. Based on the CDR3 plus reference TRBV7-6 and TRBJ2-2, the full variable domain is GAGVSQSPRYKVTKRGQDVALRCDPISGHVSLYWYRQALGQGPEFLTYFNYEAQQDKSGLPNDRFSAERPEGSISTLTIQRTEQRDSAMYRCASSPPLAGELFFGEGSRLTVL.

Comments on this clonotype: Relative to the germline gene, one junction end is altered; a read error may explain this. The chain joins TRBV18 to TRBJ1-4; D gene unclear. The germline gives CDR1 KGHSH, CDR2 LQKENI. The CDR3 totals 13 residues. CDR3: CASSRQTNERLFF. In nucleotides, the CDR3 is TGTGCCAGCTCACGGCAGACTAATGAAAGACTGTTTTTT.

This clonotype came up a few times. V is TRBV2 and J is TRBJ1-6; unclear D gene. V lost 6 bases, J lost 7 bases, and 19 bases lay in between. The CDR3 is made up of 16 amino acids. Germline V gene data show CDR1 as SNHLY and CDR2 as FYNNEI. CDR3 DNA: TGTGCCAGCAGCGCAAGCAGCACCCGCCGGAATTCACCCCTCCACTTT. This gives the protein CASSASSTRRNSPLHF.

The gene calls are TRBV20-1 and TRBJ2-7; 8 positions agree with TRBD2. Germline loops: CDR1 DFQATT, CDR2 SNEGSKA (reference sequence). Trimming at V came to 1 base and at J to 1 base, leaving 12 bases not matched to a gene. The length of the CDR3 is 17 residues. The CDR3 reads CSARVNEVTSGSYEQYF. The CDR3, as DNA: TGCAGTGCTAGAGTGAATGAAGTTACTAGCGGATCCTACGAGCAGTACTTC.

This chain connects TRBV5-1 to TRBJ1-2, with a tentative D call TRBD1 (5 bases). Trimming shortened V by 0 bases and J by 8 bases, and 20 bases separated the two germline ends. The CDR3 contains 16 residues. CDR1 SGHRS and CDR2 YFSETQ come from the germline V gene. As DNA, the CDR3 is TGCGCCAGCAGCTTGGGCCACGGGACGAGAGGCATGGGCTACACCTTC. Protein sequence: CASSLGHGTRGMGYTF.

This clonotype has just a few counts. J is TRBJ1-1 and V is TRBV12-3 or TRBV12-4; D remains ambiguous. V lost 4 bases to trimming and J lost 8 bases, with 8 bases between them. The CDR3 has 11 amino acids. CDR3 coding DNA: TGTGCCAGCAGTTCTAGGTGGGAAGCTTTCTTT. It encodes CASSSRWEAFF.

This clonotype occurred a few times. This sequence joins TRBV3-1 and TRBJ2-1, with 8 bases that match TRBD1. V shed 4 bases, J shed 7 bases, and the junction held 9 bases outside the gene matches. The CDR3 is 15 amino acids. CDR1 LGHDT and CDR2 YNNKEL come from the germline V gene (reference sequence). In DNA, the CDR3 is TGTGCCAGCAGCCCGGAACAGGGGGTTGGTAATGAGCAGTTCTTC. It translates to CASSPEQGVGNEQFF.

The chain joins TRBV6-2 or TRBV6-3 to TRBJ1-2; the D is unclear. Germline-derived CDR1 and CDR2 are MNHEY and SVGEGT. Deletions cut 6 bases from V and 5 bases from J, with 7 bases between. This CDR3 is built from 11 residues. In DNA, the CDR3 is TGTGCCAGCAGATGGACTTATGGCTACACCTTC. The encoded protein is CASRWTYGYTF.

This clonotype has only a few counts. The genes are TRBV28 and TRBJ1-1; tentatively, D is TRBD1 (5 bases). V lost 5 bases and J lost 3, with 13 bases in between. CDR1 and CDR2 (germline): MDHEN, SYDVKM. This CDR3 spans 14 amino acids. CDR3 protein: CASSPFSGDTEAFF. In DNA form, the CDR3 reads TGTGCCAGCAGTCCCTTCTCGGGGGACACTGAAGCTTTCTTT.

This clonotype was picked up a small number of times. The V and J genes are TRBV7-2 and TRBJ2-2; 7 nucleotides agree with TRBD1. V dropped 5 bases and J dropped 0; count of bases not matched to a gene: 3. CDR1 and CDR2 (germline): SGHTA, FQGNSA. This CDR3 has 15 residues. As DNA, the CDR3 is TGTGCCAGCAGCACCGGGACAGCGAACACCGGGGAGCTGTTTTTT. This gives the protein CASSTGTANTGELFF.

This clonotype was seen only a few times. The chain carries TRBV11-2 and TRBJ2-7; TRBD1 might be the D (5 bases). This CDR3 is built from 14 residues. V was trimmed by 5 bases and J by 4 bases, leaving 15 bases between them. Germline V gene sequence: CDR1 SGHAT, CDR2 FQNNGV. The chain's CDR3 is CASSTMGLLYEQYF. The CDR3 DNA sequence: TGTGCCAGCAGCACAATGGGGCTATTATACGAGCAGTACTTC.

The gene calls are TRBV9 and TRBJ2-1; no firm D call. Trimming removed 0 bases from V and 5 bases from J, with 9 bases in between. Germline V gene data show CDR1 as SGDLS and CDR2 as YYNGEE. The CDR3 contains 14 residues. The CDR3: CASSVASNHNEQFF. CDR3 nucleotide sequence: TGTGCCAGCAGCGTAGCGAGCAACCACAATGAGCAGTTCTTC.

The CDR3 bases are TGTGCCACCTCCGTAGCGACTCAAGAGACCCAGTACTTC. Amino acid sequence: CATSVATQETQYF. The chain recombines TRBV7-9 with TRBJ2-5, with a weak D call TRBD2 (5 bases). The germline V and J ends were trimmed by 10 bases and 2 bases, with 14 bases remaining between them. The CDR3 runs to 13 residues. The germline V gene encodes CDR1 SEHNR and CDR2 FQNEAQ (reference sequence). Complete variable domain (other parts from reference TRBV7-9 and TRBJ2-5): DTGVSQNPRHKITKRGQNVTFRCDPISEHNRLYWYRQTLGQGPEFLTYFQNEAQLEKSRLLSDRFSAERPKGSFSTLEIQRTEQGDSAMYLCATSVATQETQYFGPGTRLLVL.

The chain carries TRBV5-1 and TRBJ2-7; 8 nucleotides match TRBD2. V lost 3 bases and J lost 6; bases outside the gene matches: 5. The germline V gene encodes CDR1 SGHRS and CDR2 YFSETQ. The CDR3 sequence is 13 residues long. CDR3 in amino acids: CASSYGAGGEQYF. The CDR3, as DNA: TGCGCCAGCAGCTACGGCGCGGGAGGCGAGCAGTACTTC.

The CDR3, as DNA: TGCGCCAGCAGCTTGGCCTGGGCAGCTCAAGCTTTCTTT. It specifies CASSLAWAAQAFF. The chain couples TRBV5-1 to TRBJ1-1, with D unclear. CDR1 is SGHRS, CDR2 YFSETQ, per germline. The CDR3 is made up of 13 amino acids. Trimming stripped 0 bases from V and 9 bases from J, with 12 bases between.

DNA of the CDR3: TGCGCCAGCAGCCAAGATTACGGGGACAGGGCCTACGAGCAGTACTTC. It is translated as CASSQDYGDRAYEQYF. The chain joins TRBV4-3 to TRBJ2-7; TRBD1 matches at 9 bases. J gave up 2 bases and V 0 bases, and 5 bases lay outside the gene matches. Germline loops: CDR1 LGHNA, CDR2 YSLEER. The CDR3 consists of 16 residues.